The entry below gives a single T cell receptor beta chain sequence along with its context. What it binds is unknown. Clones were sequenced by immunoSEQ multiplex PCR, and TCRdb holds only the in-frame ones, with some missing. The sample lists over a million clones, roughly 80% occurring once. The data derive from a study of shared clonotypes between healthy human individuals. Study results and limitations: Rarefaction indicated that sorted-subset sequencing remained incomplete although depth was large.

The CDR3 is made up of 14 amino acids. CDR1 is SNHLY, CDR2 FYNNEI, per germline. V was shortened by 3 bases and J by 4 bases, with 9 bases between the two germline ends. The sequence derives from a man aged 18 to 30 in good health. The sequenced sample was memory CD4+ T cells sorted from blood. This sample's subset: CD45RA-negative fraction. The V call is TRBV2, the J call TRBJ1-4; D call uncertain. The CDR3 DNA reads TGTGCCAGCAGTGACGGAGAGCTTAATGAAAAACTGTTTTTT. Protein: CASSDGELNEKLFF.